A selection of T cell receptor beta chains follows, all from one sample in a study of CD8+ T cells in alopecia areata. Using immunoSEQ multiplex PCR, the repertoire was profiled, and TCRdb retains in-frame clones only, with some absent. Of about 110,000 clones listed, around 59% are singletons. Sequenced material: CD8+ T cells sorted from blood. These receptors all stem from a human donor in good health. CDR3s include the opening cysteine and the closing phenylalanine or tryptophan. Fields, in order: clone size, D gene, J gene, V gene, CDR3 protein, CDR3 DNA. A D gene is named only where the DNA matches it firmly. For some rows the clone size is stated as once, few or many, or as a class when expanded; others skip it.

>few|-|TRBJ1-1|TRBV13
CASSLLLRGGPETEAFF
TGTGCCAGCAGCTTATTATTGCGCGGGGGCCCGGAAACTGAAGCTTTCTTT
>-|-|TRBJ2-7|TRBV5-6
CASSGRQHEQYF
TGTGCCAGCAGCGGCAGGCAGCACGAGCAGTACTTC
>-|TRBD2|TRBJ2-5|TRBV28
CASSLGTSGEETQYF
TGTGCCAGCAGTTTGGGGACTAGCGGGGAAGAGACCCAGTACTTC
>-|TRBD1|TRBJ1-1|TRBV5-1
CASSLRGPMNTEAFF
TGCGCCAGCAGCTTGAGGGGGCCGATGAACACTGAAGCTTTCTTT
>-|-|TRBJ1-5|TRBV28
CASSFSRGPLPQHF
TGTGCCAGCAGTTTCTCTCGAGGGCCTCTGCCCCAGCATTTT
>few|TRBD2|TRBJ2-3|TRBV4-1
CASSQEGGGGSTDTQYF
TGCGCCAGCAGCCAAGAAGGAGGCGGGGGTAGCACAGATACGCAGTATTTT
>-|TRBD2|TRBJ2-1|TRBV5-4
CASSLSGESYNEQFF
TGTGCCAGCAGCTTGAGCGGGGAATCTTACAATGAGCAGTTCTTC
>-|-|TRBJ2-3|TRBV6-1
CASSEPRPDRPSTDTQYF
TGTGCCAGCAGTGAACCCAGACCCGACAGGCCTAGCACAGATACGCAGTATTTT
>-|TRBD2|TRBJ2-5|TRBV7-2
CASRIGLTSGQETQYF
TGTGCCAGCAGAATTGGTCTAACTAGCGGTCAAGAGACCCAGTACTTC
>-|-|TRBJ2-2|TRBV4-1
CASSQEGTGSGELFF
TGCGCCAGCAGCCAAGAGGGGACTGGAAGCGGGGAGCTGTTTTTT
>-|-|TRBJ2-2|TRBV29-1
CSVEATGLNTGELFF
TGCAGCGTTGAAGCGACAGGTTTGAACACCGGGGAGCTGTTTTTT
>-|-|TRBJ1-1|TRBV4-3
CASSQDQVTNTEAFF
TGCGCCAGCAGCCAAGATCAAGTTACGAACACTGAAGCTTTCTTT
>-|-|TRBJ1-6|TRBV27
CASSFSPPGNSPLHF
TGTGCCAGCAGTTTCTCACCACCGGGAAATTCACCCCTCCACTTT
>few|-|TRBJ1-5|TRBV28
CASSLSLAQPQHF
TGTGCCAGCAGTTTGTCGCTTGCTCAGCCCCAGCATTTT
>-|-|TRBJ2-2|TRBV4-3
CASSQARQNTGELFF
TGCGCCAGCAGCCAAGCGCGACAGAACACCGGGGAGCTGTTTTTT
>-|TRBD2|TRBJ2-7|TRBV7-6
CASSGGGIYEQYF
TGTGCCAGCAGCGGGGGGGGGATCTACGAGCAGTACTTC
>-|TRBD2|TRBJ2-1|TRBV5-6
CASSGLAGTGFF
TGTGCCAGCAGCGGACTAGCGGGGACAGGGTTCTTC
>-|-|TRBJ1-1|TRBV9
CASSLGGPEAFF
TGTGCCAGCAGCCTTGGGGGCCCTGAAGCTTTCTTT
>-|TRBD2|TRBJ2-7|TRBV6-5
CASSPEGTIHEQYF
TGTGCCAGCAGCCCAGAGGGGACTATCCACGAGCAGTACTTC
>-|TRBD2|TRBJ2-3|TRBV6-1
CASTLAGLTDTQYF
TGTGCCAGCACACTAGCGGGGTTAACAGATACGCAGTATTTT
>few|-|TRBJ2-7|TRBV27
CASSLSGGYEQYF
TGTGCCAGCAGTTTATCAGGGGGCTACGAGCAGTACTTC
>-|-|TRBJ2-3|TRBV2
CASSVGLGSTDTQYF
TGTGCCAGCAGTGTCGGACTTGGAAGCACAGATACGCAGTATTTT
>-|-|TRBJ2-5|TRBV30
CAWSGSNRASETQYF
TGTGCCTGGAGTGGGTCAAACCGGGCATCAGAGACCCAGTACTTC
>-|-|TRBJ1-2|TRBV9
CASSDSAANYGYTF
TGTGCCAGCAGCGACAGCGCAGCTAACTATGGCTACACCTTC
>-|TRBD1|TRBJ2-5|TRBV7-9
CASSFLTGTGVETQYF
TGTGCCAGCAGCTTCCTTACCGGGACAGGAGTCGAGACCCAGTACTTC
>once|-|TRBJ1-1|TRBV29-1
CSVVQGNTEAFF
TGCAGCGTTGTTCAGGGGAACACTGAAGCTTTCTTT
>-|-|TRBJ1-1|TRBV19
CASSIGLKEAFF
TGTGCCAGTAGTATTGGGCTGAAAGAAGCTTTCTTT
>-|-|TRBJ1-5|TRBV6-1
CASQAHRVNQPQHF
TGTGCCAGCCAGGCCCACAGGGTCAATCAGCCCCAGCATTTT
>once|TRBD2|TRBJ2-7|TRBV27
CASSLVLAGGPSYEQYF
TGTGCCAGCAGTTTAGTACTAGCGGGGGGGCCTAGCTACGAGCAGTACTTC
>-|TRBD2|TRBJ2-3|TRBV7-2
CASSLGVTSGGTDTQYF
TGTGCCAGCAGCTTGGGCGTGACTAGCGGAGGGACAGATACGCAGTATTTT
>once|-|TRBJ2-7|TRBV5-4
CASSFLGEQYF
TGTGCCAGCAGCTTTCTAGGAGAGCAGTACTTC
>few|-|TRBJ2-1|TRBV5-6
CASSFRWNEQFF
TGTGCCAGCAGCTTTCGATGGAATGAGCAGTTCTTC
>-|-|TRBJ2-2|TRBV7-9
CASAGHSGELFF
TGTGCCAGCGCCGGGCATAGCGGGGAGCTGTTTTTT
>-|-|TRBJ2-3|TRBV13
CASREAVTDTQYF
TGTGCCAGCAGGGAGGCCGTCACAGATACGCAGTATTTT
>-|-|TRBJ2-1|TRBV19
CASSTGVLYNEQFF
TGTGCCAGTAGTACAGGGGTCCTATACAATGAGCAGTTCTTC
>-|TRBD1|TRBJ1-2|TRBV29-1
CSVDRGGGYTF
TGCAGCGTCGACAGGGGGGGCGGCTACACCTTC
>-|-|TRBJ2-1|TRBV5-1
CASSSYSGGYNEQFF
TGCGCCAGCAGCTCCTACTCAGGGGGGTACAATGAGCAGTTCTTC
>few|-|TRBJ2-7|TRBV19
CASSLDAGYEQYF
TGTGCCAGCAGCCTGGACGCAGGCTACGAGCAGTACTTC
>-|TRBD2|TRBJ2-2|TRBV4-1
CASSQDGTSAGELFF
TGCGCCAGCAGCCAAGACGGGACTAGCGCCGGGGAGCTGTTTTTT
>few|TRBD1|TRBJ2-7|TRBV29-1
CSAGDRGLYEQYF
TGCAGCGCTGGGGACAGGGGGCTCTACGAGCAGTACTTC
>-|TRBD2|TRBJ2-1|TRBV7-2
CASSSTGGSGVGQFF
TGTGCCAGCAGCTCGACGGGGGGTTCGGGTGTCGGGCAGTTCTTC
>-|-|TRBJ1-1|TRBV14
CASSPLGGSLNTEAFF
TGTGCCAGCAGCCCTCTGGGGGGCAGTTTGAACACTGAAGCTTTCTTT
>-|TRBD1|TRBJ2-7|TRBV27
CASSSPGQGSYEQYF
TGTGCCAGCAGTTCTCCGGGACAGGGATCCTACGAGCAGTACTTC
>-|-|TRBJ1-2|TRBV21-1
CASSKIGQGRFKDYGYTF
TGTGCCAGCAGCAAAATAGGACAGGGTCGGTTTAAGGACTATGGCTACACCTTC
>-|-|TRBJ2-1|TRBV29-1
CSVRGDEQFF
TGCAGCGTCCGAGGCGATGAGCAGTTCTTC
>-|-|TRBJ2-7|TRBV11-2
CASSFGLAEDEQYF
TGTGCCAGCAGCTTCGGACTGGCGGAGGACGAGCAGTACTTC
>few|-|TRBJ1-2|TRBV4-2
CASSQGQANGYTF
TGTGCCAGCAGCCAAGGACAGGCAAATGGCTACACCTTC
>-|-|TRBJ2-1|TRBV4-3
CASSQDIGQPYNEQFF
TGCGCCAGCAGCCAAGATATTGGACAGCCGTACAATGAGCAGTTCTTC
>-|-|TRBJ1-1|TRBV18
CASSPTRQQNTEAFF
TGTGCCAGCTCACCCACCCGACAGCAGAACACTGAAGCTTTCTTT
>-|-|TRBJ2-3|TRBV15
CATSVTTDTQYF
TGTGCCACCAGCGTAACCACAGATACGCAGTATTTT
>-|TRBD1|TRBJ1-6|TRBV5-1
CASSPGPTGTAPLHF
TGCGCCAGCAGCCCCGGACCGACTGGGACAGCTCCCCTCCACTTT
>few|TRBD2|TRBJ2-3|TRBV9
CASSVVGSGGPTDTQYF
TGTGCCAGCAGCGTAGTGGGTAGCGGGGGGCCCACAGATACGCAGTATTTT
>few|-|TRBJ2-5|TRBV29-1
CSVEALLELWETQYF
TGCAGCGTTGAAGCCCTTCTTGAATTATGGGAGACCCAGTACTTC
>-|-|TRBJ2-7|TRBV5-1
CASSGAYEQYF
TGCGCCAGCAGCGGAGCCTACGAGCAGTACTTC
>-|-|TRBJ2-4|TRBV2
CASTQSLPTAKNIQYF
TGTGCCAGCACCCAGAGTCTTCCCACAGCCAAAAACATTCAGTACTTC